A selection of T cell receptor beta chains follows, all from one sample in a study of T cells after posttransplantation cyclophosphamide. The repertoire was sequenced with immunoSEQ multiplex PCR; TCRdb's copy has only in-frame clones and lacks some. Altogether about 37,000 clones were found in the sample, and no singletons occur. The material sequenced was PBMCs. The receptors shown here come from a man aged 30 to 45 in good health and a related stem cell transplant donor. CDR3s include the opening cysteine and the closing phenylalanine or tryptophan.

v_gene,CDR3aa
TRBV6-1,CASSEQGKETQYF
TRBV6-2/TRBV6-3,CASRLYGTGAMNTEAFF
TRBV6-5,CASRSSRGYEQYF
TRBV6-2/TRBV6-3,CASSYGAGGRETQYF
TRBV5-1,CASSLGPGEGQETQYF
TRBV29-1,CSVEDLVSGGVTDTQYF
TRBV28,CASRDTPANEKLFF
TRBV19,CASTTNRGATNEKLFF
TRBV27,CASSLYGQGLNQPQHF
TRBV25-1,CASSDRDRDHEQYF
TRBV12-3/TRBV12-4,CASRFLPGVPNTEAFF
TRBV2,CASTGDRRETQYF
TRBV15,CATSRGSPSTDTQYF
TRBV6-1,CASSVGQNTGELFF
TRBV29-1,CSVEGRDLTEAFF
TRBV5-4,CASSRQGLDTEAFF
TRBV18,CASSRQDNYGYTF
TRBV6-5,CASRSDGGTGELFF
TRBV4-2,CASSHRQGANTGELFF
TRBV5-8,CASSLETGRGPYEQYF
TRBV5-5,CASSLEGYWYGYTF
TRBV6-5,CASSSIDRNTEAFF
TRBV29-1,CSVEDLGAAFF
TRBV28,CASSLWQALANYGYTF
TRBV6-5,CASSYSLGGTEAFF
TRBV18,CASCSGGDYEQYF
TRBV7-9,CASSLGSDRHEQYF
TRBV27,CASSVSGPSYEQYF
TRBV11-2,CASSRLAGGRYEQYF
TRBV16,CASSPMPRDNTEAFF
TRBV29-1,CSAATGANYGYTF